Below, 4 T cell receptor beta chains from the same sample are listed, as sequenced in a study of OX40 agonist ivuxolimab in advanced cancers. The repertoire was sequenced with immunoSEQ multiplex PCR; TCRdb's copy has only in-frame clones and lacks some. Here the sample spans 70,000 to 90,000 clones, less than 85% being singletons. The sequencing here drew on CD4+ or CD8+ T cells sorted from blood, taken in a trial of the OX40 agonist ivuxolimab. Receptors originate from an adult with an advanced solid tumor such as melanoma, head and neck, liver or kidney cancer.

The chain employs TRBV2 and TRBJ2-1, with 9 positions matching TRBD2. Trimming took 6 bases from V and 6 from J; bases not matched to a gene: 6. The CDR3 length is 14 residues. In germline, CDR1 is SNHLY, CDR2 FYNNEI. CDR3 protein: CASSLAGSFNEQFF. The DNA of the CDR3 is TGTGCCAGCAGCCTAGCGGGGAGCTTCAATGAGCAGTTCTTC.

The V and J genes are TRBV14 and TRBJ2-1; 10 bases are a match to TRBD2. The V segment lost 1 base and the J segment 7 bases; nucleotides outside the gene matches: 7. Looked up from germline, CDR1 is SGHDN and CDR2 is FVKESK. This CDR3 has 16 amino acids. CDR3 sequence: CASSQALAGGFNEQFF. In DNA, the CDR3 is TGTGCCAGCAGCCAAGCTTTAGCGGGAGGTTTTAATGAGCAGTTCTTC.

CDR3 DNA sequence: TGCGCCAGCTCTATAACCGGGACAGCCTACGAGCAGTACTTC. This sequence encodes CASSITGTAYEQYF. The rearrangement joins TRBV5-1 to TRBJ2-7; 7 bases fit TRBD1. The J segment lost 2 bases and the V segment lost 7 bases, leaving 9 bases of the junction unmatched. CDR3 size: 14 residues. Germline loops: CDR1 SGHRS, CDR2 YFSETQ.

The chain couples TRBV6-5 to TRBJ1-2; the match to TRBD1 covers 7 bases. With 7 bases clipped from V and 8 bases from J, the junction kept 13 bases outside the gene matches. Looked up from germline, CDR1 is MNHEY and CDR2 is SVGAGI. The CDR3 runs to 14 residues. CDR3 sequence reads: CASTRGPGGFGYTF. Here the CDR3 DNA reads TGTGCCAGCACCCGAGGTCCAGGGGGATTCGGCTACACCTTC.